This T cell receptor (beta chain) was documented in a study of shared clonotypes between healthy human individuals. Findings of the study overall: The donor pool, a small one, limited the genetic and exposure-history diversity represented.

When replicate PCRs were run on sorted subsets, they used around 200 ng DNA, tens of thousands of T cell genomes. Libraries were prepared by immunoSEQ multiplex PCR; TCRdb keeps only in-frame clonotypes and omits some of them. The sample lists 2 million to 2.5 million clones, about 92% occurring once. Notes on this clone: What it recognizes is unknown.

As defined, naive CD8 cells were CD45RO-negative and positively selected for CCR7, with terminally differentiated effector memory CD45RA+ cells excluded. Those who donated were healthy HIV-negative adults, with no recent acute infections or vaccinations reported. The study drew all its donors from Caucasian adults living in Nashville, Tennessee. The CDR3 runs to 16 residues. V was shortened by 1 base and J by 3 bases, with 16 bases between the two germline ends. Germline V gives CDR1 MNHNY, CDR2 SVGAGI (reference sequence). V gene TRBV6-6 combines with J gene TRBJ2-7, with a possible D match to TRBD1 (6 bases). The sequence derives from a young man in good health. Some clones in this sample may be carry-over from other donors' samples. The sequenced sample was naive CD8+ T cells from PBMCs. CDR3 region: CASSYFILGRGYEQYF. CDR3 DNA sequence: TGTGCCAGCAGTTACTTTATTCTTGGCAGGGGCTACGAGCAGTACTTC.